The T cell receptor (beta chain) described here comes from a study of blood T cell repertoires in COVID-19. This CDR3 spans 14 amino acids. The trim removed 9 bases at V and 5 bases at J, leaving 7 bases unmatched. Germline values: CDR1 KGHDR, CDR2 SFDVKD. In the authors' methods: For nucleated cells, counts were estimated from reference gene primer amplification. TCRdb's table, derived via immunoSEQ multiplex PCR, lists solely in-frame clones and lacks some. V, J and clone size derive from that table, while D and trimming were established from the DNA sequence. The sample carries 69,000 or so clones, almost 90% recorded once.

This sequence originates from a man over 45 with acute or convalescent COVID-19. Sequenced input: peripheral blood. The gene calls are TRBV24-1 and TRBJ2-2, with TRBD2 identical over 8 bases. The CDR3 bases are TGTGCCACCGACAGCGGGGGCTCTACCGGGGAGCTGTTTTTT. It yields the protein CATDSGGSTGELFF.